This T cell receptor beta chain was obtained from a study of blood T cell repertoires in COVID-19 (dated by TCRdb to 2020 to 2022). Regarding the study in general: Samples from collaborators originated in the United States, Italy and Spain and spanned both the acute and convalescent phases of COVID-19. The prospective study material was composed of cDNA or gDNA derived from T cells, B-cell-depleted T cells, or PBMCs. Deeply sampled blood TCRbeta repertoires from subjects exposed to, actively infected with, or recovered from COVID-19 were included in the dataset. The repertoires were made available in a free public database intended to serve as a resource for research on the immune response to SARS-CoV-2. The samples were drawn from the first 160 participants of the ongoing ImmuneRACE study and from 950 to 1,500 subjects provided by 6 global collaborators. The sample metadata nearly always contained a de-identified subject ID, COVID-19 status, age in years and sex. Where HLA class I and class II types were available, the types were taken from metadata supplied by the sample provider, not from assay-based typing.

The collaborating institutions used their own protocols to collect whole blood in K2EDTA tubes. Collaborator samples were shipped for TCRbeta analysis as frozen whole blood, isolated PBMCs, or DNA extracted from either sample type. Study-wide findings and limitations: The quantity of clinical and demographic metadata differed by source and by participant and was supplied without curation.

At the junction V is shortened by 7 bases and J by 0 bases, with 11 bases in between. CDR1 and CDR2 (SEHNR, FQNEAQ) derive from the germline V gene (reference sequence). From its cysteine to its phenylalanine, the CDR3 spans 14 amino acids. The DNA shown is the 42-base CDR3, in frame from base 1. TCRbeta CDR3 regions were amplified from genomic DNA using the immunoSEQ Assay, a bias-controlled multiplex PCR. Under the source paper's analysis protocol: Within the assay, amplification of reference gene primers was used to estimate how many nucleated cells each sample contained. To quantify the absolute abundance of each unique TCRbeta CDR3 rearrangement, sequence reads were collapsed and filtered. For each sample, productive Simpson clonality was calculated by taking the square root of Simpson's diversity index across productive rearrangements. Held by TCRdb, this immuneACCESS table contains in-frame sequences only and omits some clones. Under half of the omission traces to an unresolved V gene where checked; the cause of the rest is unknown. Clonal size and the V and J genes are those of that table, whereas D and trimming came from the DNA. The sample table shows 200,000 to 250,000 clones, and 92% are seen once. The ten largest clones capture about 1.3% of the sample.

This clone is a singleton in its sample. No cognate antigen has been identified for it. No much larger clonotype is one base removed from it; base qualities were not supplied. Sequencing was done on a sample of peripheral blood. The TCR comes from a man under 40 with acute or convalescent COVID-19. The receptor chain draws on TRBV7-9 and TRBJ2-3; TRBD2 could be the D gene, as 6 bases match. CDR3 region: CASTQEGSTDTQYF. At the DNA level, the sequence is TGTGCCAGCACCCAGGAGGGTAGCACAGATACGCAGTATTTT.